This paragraph covers one T cell receptor (beta chain) sequence. No antigen is known for it. The data were obtained in a study of T-cell reconstitution after alpha-beta-depleted transplantation in children. Notes on the study in general: Several hundred expanded graft clones reportedly supplied alpha-beta T cells about two months after transplant. Recipient T cells and thymic progenitors that survived were the source of the high TCRbeta diversity seen at day 60 in some patients. At one year after transplant, newly produced T cells mostly accounted for T-cell counts and diversity.

Unique molecular identifiers were built into the TCRbeta library. TCRdb re-called the PCR reads through MiXCR, storing one row per CDR3 protein. The table shows roughly 790,000 distinct CDR3 sequences, with 15% to 20% occurring only once. Germline CDR1 and CDR2: KGHSH and LQKENI. J lost 2 bases, V lost 6 bases, and 13 bases had no gene match. This CDR3 has 18 amino acids. The chain carries TRBV18 and TRBJ1-4; 9 bases are shared with TRBD1. This TCR came from a male patient aged 5 to 17 who had a stem cell transplant for acute lymphoblastic leukemia, so the T cells may come from the graft donor. The sequencing used PBMCs, mostly from graft donor cells, collected 360 days after TCRalphabeta/CD19-depleted stem cell transplant. CDR3 residues: CASSESYRGRATNEKLFF. CDR3 coding DNA: TGTGCCAGCTCGGAGAGCTACAGGGGGCGCGCCACTAATGAAAAACTGTTTTTT.